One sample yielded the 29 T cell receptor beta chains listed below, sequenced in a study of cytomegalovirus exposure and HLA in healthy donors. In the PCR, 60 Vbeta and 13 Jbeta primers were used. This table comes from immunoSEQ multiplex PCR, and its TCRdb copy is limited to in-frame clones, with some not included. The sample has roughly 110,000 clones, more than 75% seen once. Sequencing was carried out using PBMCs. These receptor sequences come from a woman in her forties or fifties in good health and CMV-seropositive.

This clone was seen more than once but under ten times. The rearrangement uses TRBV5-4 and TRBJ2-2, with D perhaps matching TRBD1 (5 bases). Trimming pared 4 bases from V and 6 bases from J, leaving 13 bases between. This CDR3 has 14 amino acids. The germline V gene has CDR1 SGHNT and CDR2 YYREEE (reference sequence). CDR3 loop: CASSLDRVAGELFF. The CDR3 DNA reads TGTGCCAGCAGCCTCGACAGAGTGGCCGGGGAGCTGTTTTTT.

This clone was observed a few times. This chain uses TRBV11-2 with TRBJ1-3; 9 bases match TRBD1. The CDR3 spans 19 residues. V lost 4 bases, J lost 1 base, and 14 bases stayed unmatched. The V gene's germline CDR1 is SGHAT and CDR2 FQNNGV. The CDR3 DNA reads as TGTGCCAGCAGCTCGACAGATCCCTGGGACAGGGCTTCTGGAAACACCATATATTTT. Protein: CASSSTDPWDRASGNTIYF.

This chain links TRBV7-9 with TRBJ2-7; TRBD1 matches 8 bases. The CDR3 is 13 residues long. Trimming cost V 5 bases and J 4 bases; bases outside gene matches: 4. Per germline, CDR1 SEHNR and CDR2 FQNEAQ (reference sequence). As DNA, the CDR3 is TGTGCCAGCAGCCCCCGACAGGGGTACGAGCAGTACTTC. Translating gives CASSPRQGYEQYF.

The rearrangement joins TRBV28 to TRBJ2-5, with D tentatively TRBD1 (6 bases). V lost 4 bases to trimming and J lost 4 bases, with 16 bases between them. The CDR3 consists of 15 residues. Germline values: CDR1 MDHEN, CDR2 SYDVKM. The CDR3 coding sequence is TGTGCCAGCAGTTCCGCAGGGGTTTCAGGAGAGACCCAGTACTTC. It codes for CASSSAGVSGETQYF.

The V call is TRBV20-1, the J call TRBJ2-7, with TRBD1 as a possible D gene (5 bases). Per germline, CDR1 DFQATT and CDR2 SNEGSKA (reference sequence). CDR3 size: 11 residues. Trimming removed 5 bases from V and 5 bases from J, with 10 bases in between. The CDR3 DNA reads TGCAGTGCTGAGGCAGGGAACGAGCAGTACTTC. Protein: CSAEAGNEQYF.

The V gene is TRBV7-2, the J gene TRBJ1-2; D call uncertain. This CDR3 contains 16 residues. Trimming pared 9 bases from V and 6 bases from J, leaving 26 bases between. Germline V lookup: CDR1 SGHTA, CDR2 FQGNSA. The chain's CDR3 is CASAPGGGRRMDGYTF. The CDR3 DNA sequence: TGTGCCAGTGCCCCTGGTGGAGGACGCCGTATGGATGGCTACACCTTC. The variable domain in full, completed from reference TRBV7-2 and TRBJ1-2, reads GAGVSQSPSNKVTEKGKDVELRCDPISGHTALYWYRQSLGQGLEFLIYFQGNSAPDKSGLPSDRFSAERTGGSVSTLTIQRTQQEDSAVYLCASAPGGGRRMDGYTFGSGTRLTVV.

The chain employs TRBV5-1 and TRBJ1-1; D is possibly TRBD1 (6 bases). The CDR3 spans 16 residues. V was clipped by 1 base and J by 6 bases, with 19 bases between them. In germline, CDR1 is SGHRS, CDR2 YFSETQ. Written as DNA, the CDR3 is TGCGCCAGCAGCTTGCATCAGGGCAGGGGTAGCGCTGAAGCTTTCTTT. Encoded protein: CASSLHQGRGSAEAFF.

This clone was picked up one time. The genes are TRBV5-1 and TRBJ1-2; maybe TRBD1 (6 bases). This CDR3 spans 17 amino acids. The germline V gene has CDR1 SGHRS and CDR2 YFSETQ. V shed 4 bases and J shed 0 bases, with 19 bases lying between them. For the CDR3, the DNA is TGCGCCAGCAGCGGGGGCCTCTCTCATCTAACTAACTATGGCTACACCTTC. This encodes CASSGGLSHLTNYGYTF.

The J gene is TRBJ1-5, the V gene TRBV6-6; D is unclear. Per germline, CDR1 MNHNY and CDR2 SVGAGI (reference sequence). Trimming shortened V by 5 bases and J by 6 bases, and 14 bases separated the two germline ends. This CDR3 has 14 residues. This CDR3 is CASSMAGGSQPQHF. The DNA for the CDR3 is TGTGCCAGCAGTATGGCCGGCGGTAGTCAGCCCCAGCATTTT.

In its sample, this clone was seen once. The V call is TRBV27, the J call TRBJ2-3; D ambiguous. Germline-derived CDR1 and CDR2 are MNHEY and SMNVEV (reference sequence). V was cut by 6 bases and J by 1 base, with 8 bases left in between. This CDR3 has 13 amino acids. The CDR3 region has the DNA TGTGCCAGCAGCCCTCGGGGCACAGATACGCAGTATTTT. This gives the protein CASSPRGTDTQYF.

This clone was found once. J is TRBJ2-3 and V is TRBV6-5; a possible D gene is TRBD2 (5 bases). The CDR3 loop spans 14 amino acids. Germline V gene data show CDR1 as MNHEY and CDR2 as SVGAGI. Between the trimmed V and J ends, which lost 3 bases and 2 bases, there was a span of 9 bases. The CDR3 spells CASSYRGITDTQYF. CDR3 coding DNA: TGTGCCAGCAGTTATCGGGGAATCACAGATACGCAGTATTTT.

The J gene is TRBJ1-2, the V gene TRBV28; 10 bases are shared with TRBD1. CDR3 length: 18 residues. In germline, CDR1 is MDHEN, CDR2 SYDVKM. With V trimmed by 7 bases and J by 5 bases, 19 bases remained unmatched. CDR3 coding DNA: TGTGCCAGCATCCAAACCCGGGACAGGGGCCGCCCTTTATATGGCTACACCTTC. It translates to CASIQTRDRGRPLYGYTF.

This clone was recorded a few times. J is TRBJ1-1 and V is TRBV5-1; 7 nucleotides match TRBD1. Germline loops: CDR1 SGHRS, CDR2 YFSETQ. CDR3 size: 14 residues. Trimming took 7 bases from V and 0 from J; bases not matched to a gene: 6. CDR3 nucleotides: TGCGCCAGCCGACGGACAGGAATGAACACTGAAGCTTTCTTT. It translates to CASRRTGMNTEAFF.

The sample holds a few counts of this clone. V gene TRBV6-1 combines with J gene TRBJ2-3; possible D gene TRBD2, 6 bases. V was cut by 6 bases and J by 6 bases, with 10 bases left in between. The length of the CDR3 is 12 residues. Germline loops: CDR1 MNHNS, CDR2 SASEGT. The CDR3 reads CASRAGRDTQYF. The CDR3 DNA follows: TGTGCCAGCAGGGCGGGGAGGGATACGCAGTATTTT.

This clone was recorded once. The CDR3 DNA is TGTGCCAGCAGCAACGAAGGGGGATTGAACACTGAAGCTTTCTTT. Translation: CASSNEGGLNTEAFF. The chain employs TRBV5-4 and TRBJ1-1, with a possible D match to TRBD1 (6 bases). The germline V gene encodes CDR1 SGHNT and CDR2 YYREEE (reference sequence). V lost 4 bases, J lost 0 bases, and 13 bases lay in between. CDR3 size: 15 residues.

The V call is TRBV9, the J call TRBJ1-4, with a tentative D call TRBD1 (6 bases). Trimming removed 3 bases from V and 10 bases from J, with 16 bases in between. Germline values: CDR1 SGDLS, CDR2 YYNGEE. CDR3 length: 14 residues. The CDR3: CASSAGVRGGKLFF. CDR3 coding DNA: TGTGCCAGCAGCGCTGGCGTCCGAGGGGGAAAACTGTTTTTT.

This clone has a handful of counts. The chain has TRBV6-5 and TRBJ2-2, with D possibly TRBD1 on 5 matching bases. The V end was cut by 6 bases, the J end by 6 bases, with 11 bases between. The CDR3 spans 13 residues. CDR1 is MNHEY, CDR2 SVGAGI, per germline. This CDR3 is CASRSTGPGELFF. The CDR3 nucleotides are TGTGCCAGCAGAAGCACAGGTCCCGGGGAGCTGTTTTTT.

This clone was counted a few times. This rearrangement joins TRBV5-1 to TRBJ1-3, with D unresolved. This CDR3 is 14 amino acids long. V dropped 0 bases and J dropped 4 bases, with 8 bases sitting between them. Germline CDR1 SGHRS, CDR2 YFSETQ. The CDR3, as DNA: TGCGCCAGCAGCTTGGGCCAGGCGGGAAACACCATATATTTT. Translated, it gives CASSLGQAGNTIYF.

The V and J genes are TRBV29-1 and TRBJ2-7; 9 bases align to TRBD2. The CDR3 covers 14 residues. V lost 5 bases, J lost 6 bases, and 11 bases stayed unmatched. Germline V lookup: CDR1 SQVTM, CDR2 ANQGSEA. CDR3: CSVTSGLWEGEQYF. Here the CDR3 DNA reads TGCAGCGTTACTAGCGGGCTATGGGAAGGCGAGCAGTACTTC.

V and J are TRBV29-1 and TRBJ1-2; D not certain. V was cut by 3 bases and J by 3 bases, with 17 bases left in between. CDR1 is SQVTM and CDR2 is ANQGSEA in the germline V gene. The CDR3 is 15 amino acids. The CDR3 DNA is TGCAGCGTTGAGTTGGGTTTTGGGAGTCACTATGGCTACACCTTC. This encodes CSVELGFGSHYGYTF.

CDR3 in DNA: TGTGCCAGCTCGCCTCGAGTCTCTGGGGCCAACGTCCTGACTTTC. Amino acid sequence: CASSPRVSGANVLTF. The chain links TRBV18 to TRBJ2-6, with D unresolved. CDR3 size: 15 residues. Trimming removed 6 bases at V and 0 bases at J, with 9 bases between. The germline V gene encodes CDR1 KGHSH and CDR2 LQKENI.

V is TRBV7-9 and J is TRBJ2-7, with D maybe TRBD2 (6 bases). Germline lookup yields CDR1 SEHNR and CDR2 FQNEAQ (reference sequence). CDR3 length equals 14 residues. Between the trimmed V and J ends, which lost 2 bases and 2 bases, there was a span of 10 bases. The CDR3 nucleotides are TGTGCCAGCAGCTTATGGGGGGTAGCCTACGAGCAGTACTTC. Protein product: CASSLWGVAYEQYF.

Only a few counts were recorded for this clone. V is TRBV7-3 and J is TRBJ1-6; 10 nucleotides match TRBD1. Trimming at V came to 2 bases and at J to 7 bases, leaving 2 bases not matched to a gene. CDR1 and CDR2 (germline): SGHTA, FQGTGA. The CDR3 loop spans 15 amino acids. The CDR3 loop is CASSLWGQGNSPLHF. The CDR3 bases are TGTGCCAGCAGCTTATGGGGACAGGGGAATTCACCCCTCCACTTT.

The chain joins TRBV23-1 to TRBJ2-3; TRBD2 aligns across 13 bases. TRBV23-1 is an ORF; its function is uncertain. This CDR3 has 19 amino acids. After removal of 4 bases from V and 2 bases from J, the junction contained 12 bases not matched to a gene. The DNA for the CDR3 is TGCGCCAGCAGTCCCCAGCCGACTAGCGGGGGGCTGGTCACAGATACGCAGTATTTT. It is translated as CASSPQPTSGGLVTDTQYF.

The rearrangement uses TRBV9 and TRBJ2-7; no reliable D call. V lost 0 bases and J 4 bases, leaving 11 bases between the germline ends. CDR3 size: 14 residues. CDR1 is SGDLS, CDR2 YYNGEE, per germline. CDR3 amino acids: CASSVASTQYEQYF. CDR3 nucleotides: TGTGCCAGCAGCGTAGCGTCGACTCAATACGAGCAGTACTTC.

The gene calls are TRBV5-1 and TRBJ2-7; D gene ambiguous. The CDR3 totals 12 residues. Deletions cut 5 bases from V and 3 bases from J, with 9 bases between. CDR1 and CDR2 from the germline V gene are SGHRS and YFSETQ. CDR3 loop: CASRYSNYEQYF. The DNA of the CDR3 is TGCGCCAGCAGGTACAGCAACTACGAGCAGTACTTC.

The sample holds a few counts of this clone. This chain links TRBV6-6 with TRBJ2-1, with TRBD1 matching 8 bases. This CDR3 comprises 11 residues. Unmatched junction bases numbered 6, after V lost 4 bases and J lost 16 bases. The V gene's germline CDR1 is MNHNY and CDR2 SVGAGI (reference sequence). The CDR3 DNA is TGTGCCAGCAGTTCTGGCAGGGGGCACTTCTTC. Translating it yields CASSSGRGHFF.

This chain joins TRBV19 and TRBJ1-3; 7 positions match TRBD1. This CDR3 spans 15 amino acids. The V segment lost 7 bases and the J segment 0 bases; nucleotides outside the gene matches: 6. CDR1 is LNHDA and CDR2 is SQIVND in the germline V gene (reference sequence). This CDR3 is CASTDRRSSGNTIYF. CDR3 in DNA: TGTGCCAGTACGGACAGGAGAAGCTCTGGAAACACCATATATTTT. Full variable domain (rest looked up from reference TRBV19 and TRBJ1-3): DGGITQSPKYLFRKEGQNVTLSCEQNLNHDAMYWYRQDPGQGLRLIYYSQIVNDFQKGDIAEGYSVSREKKESFPLTVTSAQKNPTAFYLCASTDRRSSGNTIYFGEGSWLTVV.

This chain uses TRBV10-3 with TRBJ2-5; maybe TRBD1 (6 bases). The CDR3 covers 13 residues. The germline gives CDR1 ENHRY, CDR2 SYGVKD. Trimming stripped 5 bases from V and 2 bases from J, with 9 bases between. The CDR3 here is CAISQGRQETQYF. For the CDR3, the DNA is TGTGCCATCAGTCAGGGGCGGCAAGAGACCCAGTACTTC.